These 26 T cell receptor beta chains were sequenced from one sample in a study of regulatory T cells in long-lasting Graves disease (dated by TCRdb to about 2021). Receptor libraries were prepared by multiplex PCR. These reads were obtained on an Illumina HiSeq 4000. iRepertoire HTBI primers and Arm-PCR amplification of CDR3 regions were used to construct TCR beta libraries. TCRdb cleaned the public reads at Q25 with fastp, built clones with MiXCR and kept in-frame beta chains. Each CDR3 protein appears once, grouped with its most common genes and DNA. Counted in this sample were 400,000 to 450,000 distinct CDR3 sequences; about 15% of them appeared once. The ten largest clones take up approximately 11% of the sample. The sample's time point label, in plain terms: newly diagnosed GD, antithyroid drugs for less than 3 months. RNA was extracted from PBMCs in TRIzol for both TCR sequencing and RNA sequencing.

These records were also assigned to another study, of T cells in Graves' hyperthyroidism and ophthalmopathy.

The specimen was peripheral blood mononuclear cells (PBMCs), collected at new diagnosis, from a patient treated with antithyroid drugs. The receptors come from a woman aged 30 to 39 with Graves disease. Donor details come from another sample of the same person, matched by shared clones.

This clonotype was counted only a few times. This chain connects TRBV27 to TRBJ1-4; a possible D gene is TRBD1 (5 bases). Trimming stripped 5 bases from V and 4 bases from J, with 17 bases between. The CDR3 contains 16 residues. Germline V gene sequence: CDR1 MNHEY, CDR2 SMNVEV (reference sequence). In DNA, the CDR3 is TGTGCCAGCAGTACCTTCACTGGGGGTGATAATGAAAAACTGTTTTTT. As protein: CASSTFTGGDNEKLFF. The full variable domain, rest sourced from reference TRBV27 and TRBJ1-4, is EAQVTQNPRYLITVTGKKLTVTCSQNMNHEYMSWYRQDPGLGLRQIYYSMNVEVTDKGDVPEGYKVSRKEKRNFPLILESPSPNQTSLYFCASSTFTGGDNEKLFFGSGTQLSVL.

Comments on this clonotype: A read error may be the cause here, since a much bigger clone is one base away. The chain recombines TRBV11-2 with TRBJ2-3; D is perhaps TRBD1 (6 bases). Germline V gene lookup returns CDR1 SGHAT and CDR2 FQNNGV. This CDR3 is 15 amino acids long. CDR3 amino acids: CAGSFNRVSTDTQYF. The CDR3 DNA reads TGTGCCGGCAGCTTCAACAGGGTTAGCACAGATACGCAGTATTTT.

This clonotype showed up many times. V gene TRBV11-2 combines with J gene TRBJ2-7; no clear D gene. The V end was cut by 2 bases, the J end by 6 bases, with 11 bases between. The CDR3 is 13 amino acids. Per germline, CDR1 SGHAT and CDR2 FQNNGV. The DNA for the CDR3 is TGTGCCAGCAGCTTAAAGACTGCGTTCGAGCAGTACTTC. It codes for CASSLKTAFEQYF.

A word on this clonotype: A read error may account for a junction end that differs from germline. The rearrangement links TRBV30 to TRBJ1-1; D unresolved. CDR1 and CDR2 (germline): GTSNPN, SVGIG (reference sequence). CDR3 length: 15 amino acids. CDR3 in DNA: TGTGTCTGGAGAAGGTCTGTAGCCTGGGCCCCTGAAGCTTTCTTT. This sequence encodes CVWRRSVAWAPEAFF.

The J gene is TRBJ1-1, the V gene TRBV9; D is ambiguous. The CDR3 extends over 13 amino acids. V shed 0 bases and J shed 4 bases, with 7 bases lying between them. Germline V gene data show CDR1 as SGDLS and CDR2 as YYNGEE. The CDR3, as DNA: TGTGCCAGCAGCGTAGGACGGGGCACTGAAGCTTTCTTT. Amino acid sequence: CASSVGRGTEAFF.

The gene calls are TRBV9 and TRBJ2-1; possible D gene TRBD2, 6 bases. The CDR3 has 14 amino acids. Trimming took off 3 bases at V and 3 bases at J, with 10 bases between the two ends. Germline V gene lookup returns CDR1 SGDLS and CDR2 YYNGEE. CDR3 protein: CASSASEGYNEQFF. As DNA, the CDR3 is TGTGCCAGCAGCGCTAGCGAGGGCTACAATGAGCAGTTCTTC.

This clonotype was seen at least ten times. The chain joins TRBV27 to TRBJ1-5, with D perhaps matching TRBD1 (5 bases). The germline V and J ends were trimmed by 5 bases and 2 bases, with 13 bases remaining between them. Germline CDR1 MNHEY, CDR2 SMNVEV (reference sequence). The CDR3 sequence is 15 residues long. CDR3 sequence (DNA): TGTGCCAGCAGTAGCAGGGATTTGGGCAATCAGCCCCAGCATTTT. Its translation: CASSSRDLGNQPQHF.

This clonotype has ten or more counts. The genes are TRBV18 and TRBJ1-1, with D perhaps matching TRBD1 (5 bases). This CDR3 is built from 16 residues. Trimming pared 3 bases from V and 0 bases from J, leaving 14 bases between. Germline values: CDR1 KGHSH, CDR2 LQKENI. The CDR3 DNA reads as TGTGCCAGCTCACCCCTAGGGGATGAATTGAACACTGAAGCTTTCTTT. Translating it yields CASSPLGDELNTEAFF.

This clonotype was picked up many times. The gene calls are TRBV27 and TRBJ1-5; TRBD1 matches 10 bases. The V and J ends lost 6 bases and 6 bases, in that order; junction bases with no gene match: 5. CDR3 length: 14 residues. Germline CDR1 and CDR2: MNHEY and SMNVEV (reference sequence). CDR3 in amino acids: CASRATGGPQPQHF. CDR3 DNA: TGTGCCAGCAGGGCGACAGGGGGCCCTCAGCCCCAGCATTTT.

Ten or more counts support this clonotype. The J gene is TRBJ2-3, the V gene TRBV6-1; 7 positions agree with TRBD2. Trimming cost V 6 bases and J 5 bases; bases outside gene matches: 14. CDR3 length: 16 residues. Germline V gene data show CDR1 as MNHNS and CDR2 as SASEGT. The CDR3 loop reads CASSPRLASKRDTQYF. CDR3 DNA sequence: TGTGCCAGCAGCCCCCGACTAGCCTCAAAACGAGATACGCAGTATTTT.

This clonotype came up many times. The CDR3, as DNA: TGTGCCATCAGTGATGGGCAGGGCTACGAGCAGTACTTC. It codes for CAISDGQGYEQYF. The chain has TRBV10-3 and TRBJ2-7; a possible D gene is TRBD1 (5 bases). The CDR3 is 13 amino acids. Trimming removed 3 bases at V and 3 bases at J, with 9 bases between. Germline V CDR1 and CDR2: ENHRY, SYGVKD.

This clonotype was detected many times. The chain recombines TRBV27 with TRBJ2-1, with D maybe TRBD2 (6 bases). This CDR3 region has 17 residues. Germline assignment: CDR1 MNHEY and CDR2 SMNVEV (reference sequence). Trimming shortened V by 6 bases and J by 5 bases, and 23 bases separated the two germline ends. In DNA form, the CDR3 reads TGTGCCAGCAGCCACCGATGGGGGAGGTCCGCCAACAATGAGCAGTTCTTC. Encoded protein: CASSHRWGRSANNEQFF.

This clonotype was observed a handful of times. The CDR3, as DNA: TGTGCCAGCAGCTTAGAGTCTGGGGCCAACGTCCTGACTTTC. Protein sequence: CASSLESGANVLTF. The J gene is TRBJ2-6, the V gene TRBV7-2; no definite D call. V was cut by 1 base and J by 1 base, with 2 bases left in between. In germline, CDR1 is SGHTA, CDR2 FQGNSA. The CDR3 contains 14 residues.

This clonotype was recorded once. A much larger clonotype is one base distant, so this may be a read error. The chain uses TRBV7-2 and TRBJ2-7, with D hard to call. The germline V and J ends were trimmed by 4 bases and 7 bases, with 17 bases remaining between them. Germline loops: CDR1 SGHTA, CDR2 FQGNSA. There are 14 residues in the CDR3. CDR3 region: CASSSPPAYNEQYF. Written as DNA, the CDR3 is TGTGCCAGCAGCTCACCCCCCGCGTACAATGAGCAGTACTTC.

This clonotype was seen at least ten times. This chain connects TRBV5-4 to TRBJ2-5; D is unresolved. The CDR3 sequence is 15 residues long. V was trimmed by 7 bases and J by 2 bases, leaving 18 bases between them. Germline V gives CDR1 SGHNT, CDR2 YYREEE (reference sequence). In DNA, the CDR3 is TGTGCCAGCGCCCTGCTAGGATACTATCAAGAGACCCAGTACTTC. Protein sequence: CASALLGYYQETQYF. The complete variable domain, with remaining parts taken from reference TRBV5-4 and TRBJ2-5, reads ETGVTQSPTHLIKTRGQQVTLRCSSQSGHNTVSWYQQALGQGPQFIFQYYREEENGRGNFPPRFSGLQFPNYSSELNVNALELDDSALYLCASALLGYYQETQYFGPGTRLLVL.

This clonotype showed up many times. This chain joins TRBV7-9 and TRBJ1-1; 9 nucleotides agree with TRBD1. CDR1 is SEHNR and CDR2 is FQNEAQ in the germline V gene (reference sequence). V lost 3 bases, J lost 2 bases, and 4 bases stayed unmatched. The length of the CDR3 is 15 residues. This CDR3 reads CASSLTGGGNTEAFF. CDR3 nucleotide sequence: TGTGCCAGCAGCTTGACAGGGGGTGGAAACACTGAAGCTTTCTTT.

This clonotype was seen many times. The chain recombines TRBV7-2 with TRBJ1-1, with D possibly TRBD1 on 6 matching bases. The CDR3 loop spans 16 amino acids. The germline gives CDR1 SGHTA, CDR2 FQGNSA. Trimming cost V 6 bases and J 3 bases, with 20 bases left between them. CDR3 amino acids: CASSSTGSLGDTEAFF. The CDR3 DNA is TGTGCCAGCAGTTCCACAGGGAGCCTGGGGGACACTGAAGCTTTCTTT.

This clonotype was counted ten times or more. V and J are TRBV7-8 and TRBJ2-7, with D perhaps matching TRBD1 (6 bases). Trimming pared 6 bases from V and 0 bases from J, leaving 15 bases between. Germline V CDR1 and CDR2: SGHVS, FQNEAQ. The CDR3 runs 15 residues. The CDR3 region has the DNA TGTGCCAGCAGGTTATCGACAGGCAGCTCCTACGAGCAGTACTTC. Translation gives CASRLSTGSSYEQYF.

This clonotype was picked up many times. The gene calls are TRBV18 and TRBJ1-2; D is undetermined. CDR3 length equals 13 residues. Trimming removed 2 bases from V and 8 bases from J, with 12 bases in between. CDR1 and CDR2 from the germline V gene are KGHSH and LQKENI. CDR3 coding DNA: TGTGCCAGCTCACCAAACGGGGTCGGGGGCTACACCTTC. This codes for CASSPNGVGGYTF. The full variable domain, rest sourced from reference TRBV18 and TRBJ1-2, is NAGVMQNPRHLVRRRGQEARLRCSPMKGHSHVYWYRQLPEEGLKFMVYLQKENIIDESGMPKERFSAEFPKEGPSILRIQQVVRGDSAAYFCASSPNGVGGYTFGSGTRLTVV.

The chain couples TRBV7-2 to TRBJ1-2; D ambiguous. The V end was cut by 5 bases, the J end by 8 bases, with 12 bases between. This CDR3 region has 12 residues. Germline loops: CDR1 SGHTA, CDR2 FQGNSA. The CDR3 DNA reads TGTGCCAGCAGCCCCTTCGGGAGGGGCTACACCTTC. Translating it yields CASSPFGRGYTF.

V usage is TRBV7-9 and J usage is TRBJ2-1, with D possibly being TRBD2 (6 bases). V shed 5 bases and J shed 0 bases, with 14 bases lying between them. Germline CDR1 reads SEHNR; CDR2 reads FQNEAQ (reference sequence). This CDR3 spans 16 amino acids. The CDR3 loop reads CASSPPRRGSYNEQFF. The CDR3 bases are TGTGCCAGCAGCCCCCCAAGGAGGGGCTCCTACAATGAGCAGTTCTTC. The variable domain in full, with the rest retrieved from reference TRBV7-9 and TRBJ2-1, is DTGVSQNPRHKITKRGQNVTFRCDPISEHNRLYWYRQTLGQGPEFLTYFQNEAQLEKSRLLSDRFSAERPKGSFSTLEIQRTEQGDSAMYLCASSPPRRGSYNEQFFGPGTRLTVL.

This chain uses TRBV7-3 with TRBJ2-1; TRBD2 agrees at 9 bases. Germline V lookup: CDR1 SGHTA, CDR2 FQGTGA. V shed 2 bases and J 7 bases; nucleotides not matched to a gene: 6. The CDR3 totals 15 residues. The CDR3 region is CASSLFSGRGNEQFF. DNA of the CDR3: TGTGCCAGCAGCTTATTTAGCGGGAGAGGTAATGAGCAGTTCTTC.

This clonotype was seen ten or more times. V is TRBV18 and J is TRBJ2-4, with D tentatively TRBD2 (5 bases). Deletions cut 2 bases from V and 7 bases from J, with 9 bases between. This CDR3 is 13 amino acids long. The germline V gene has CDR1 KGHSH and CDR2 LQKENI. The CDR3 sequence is CASSPGSPNIQYF. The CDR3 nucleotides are TGTGCCAGCTCACCAGGGAGCCCGAACATTCAGTACTTC.

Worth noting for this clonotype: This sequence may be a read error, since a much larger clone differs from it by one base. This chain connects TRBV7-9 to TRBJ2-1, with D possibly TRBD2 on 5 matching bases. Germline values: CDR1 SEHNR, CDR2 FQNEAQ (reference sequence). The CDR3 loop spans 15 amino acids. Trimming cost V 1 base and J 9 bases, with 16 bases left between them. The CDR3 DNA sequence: TGTGCCAGCAGCTTAGTCGGGAAAGGCCCGGGTGAGCAGTTCTTC. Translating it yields CASSLVGKGPGEQFF.

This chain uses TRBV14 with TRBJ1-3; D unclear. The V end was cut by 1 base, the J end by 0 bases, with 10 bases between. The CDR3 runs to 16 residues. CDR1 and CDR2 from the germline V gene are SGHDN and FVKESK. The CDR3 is CASSQAWGFSGNTIYF. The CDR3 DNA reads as TGTGCCAGCAGCCAAGCATGGGGTTTCTCTGGAAACACCATATATTTT.

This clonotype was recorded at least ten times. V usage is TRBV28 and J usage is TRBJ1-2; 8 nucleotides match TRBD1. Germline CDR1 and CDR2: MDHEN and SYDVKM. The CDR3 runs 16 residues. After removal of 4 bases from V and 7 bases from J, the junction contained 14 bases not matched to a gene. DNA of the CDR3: TGTGCCAGCAGTTCCCGGCGACAGGGGACGGCTGGTGGCTACACCTTC. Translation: CASSSRRQGTAGGYTF.